The T cell receptor (beta chain) described here comes from a study of T cells after yellow fever vaccination. TCRdb called the 5' RACE reads again in MiXCR, with one record for every CDR3 protein. The table records hundreds of thousands of distinct CDR3 sequences, approximately 12% of them present only once. Germline assignment: CDR1 DFQATT and CDR2 SNEGSKA (reference sequence). V shed 0 bases and J shed 8 bases, with 9 bases lying between them. The CDR3 length is 12 residues. The TCR originated in a man aged 18 to 35 who received the YFV17D yellow fever vaccine. The gene calls are TRBV20-1 and TRBJ2-3; D uncertain. The sample was CD4+ T cells sorted from PBMCs, taken 15 days after the yellow fever booster vaccination. The CDR3 DNA reads TGCAGTGCTAGAGATGTGTCGGGTACGCAGTATTTT. Translation: CSARDVSGTQYF.